The source of this TCR beta chain is a study of T cell repertoires in cytomegalovirus infection. Whole-study findings and limits: CMV-specific TCR beta clonotypes restricted by HLA-C dominated the ex vivo response.

Points on this clonotype: Antigen: not known.

From the reads, TCRdb called clonotypes with MiXCR, one entry per CDR3 protein. The sample has about 260,000 distinct CDR3 sequences; 12% to 15% are singletons. Germline-derived CDR1 and CDR2 are MNHEY and SVGEGT. The CDR3 spans 12 residues. Trimming shortened V by 7 bases and J by 4 bases, and 11 bases separated the two germline ends. The clonotype was recovered from a human donor in good health (CMV status not recorded). Some clones in this sample may be carry-over from other donors' samples. The sequenced sample was PBMCs. The chain employs TRBV6-2 or TRBV6-3 and TRBJ2-7; D gene unclear. Here the CDR3 reads CASTRSRYEQYF. The CDR3 bases are TGTGCCAGCACCAGATCCAGATACGAGCAGTACTTC.